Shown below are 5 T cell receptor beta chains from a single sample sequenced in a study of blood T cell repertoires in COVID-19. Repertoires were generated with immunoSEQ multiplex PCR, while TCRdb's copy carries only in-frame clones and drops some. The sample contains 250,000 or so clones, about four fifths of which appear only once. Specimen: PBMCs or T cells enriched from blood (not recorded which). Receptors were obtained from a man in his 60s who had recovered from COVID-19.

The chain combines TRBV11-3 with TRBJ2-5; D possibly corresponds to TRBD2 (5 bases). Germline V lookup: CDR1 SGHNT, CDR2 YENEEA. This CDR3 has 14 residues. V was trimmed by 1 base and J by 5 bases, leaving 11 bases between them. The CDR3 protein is CASSLVRTEETQYF. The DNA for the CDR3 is TGTGCCAGCAGCTTAGTTAGGACTGAGGAGACCCAGTACTTC.

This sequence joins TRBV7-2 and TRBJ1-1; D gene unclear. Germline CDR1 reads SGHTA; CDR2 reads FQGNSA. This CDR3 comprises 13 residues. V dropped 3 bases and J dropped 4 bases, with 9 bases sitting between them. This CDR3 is CASSLVGSTEAFF. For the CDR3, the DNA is TGTGCCAGCAGCTTGGTGGGCTCCACTGAAGCTTTCTTT. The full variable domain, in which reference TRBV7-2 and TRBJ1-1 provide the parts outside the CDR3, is GAGVSQSPSNKVTEKGKDVELRCDPISGHTALYWYRQSLGQGLEFLIYFQGNSAPDKSGLPSDRFSAERTGGSVSTLTIQRTQQEDSAVYLCASSLVGSTEAFFGQGTRLTVV.

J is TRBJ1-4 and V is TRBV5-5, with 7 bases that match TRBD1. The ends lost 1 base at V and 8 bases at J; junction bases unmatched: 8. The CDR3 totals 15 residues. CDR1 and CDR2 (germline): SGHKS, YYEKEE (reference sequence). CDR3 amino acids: CASSLQGESQEKLFF. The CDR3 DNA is TGTGCCAGCAGCTTGCAGGGGGAGAGTCAGGAAAAACTGTTTTTT.

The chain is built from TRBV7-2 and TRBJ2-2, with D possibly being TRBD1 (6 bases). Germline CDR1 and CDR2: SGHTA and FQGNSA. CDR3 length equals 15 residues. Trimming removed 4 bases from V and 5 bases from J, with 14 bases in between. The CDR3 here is CASSSRTARTGELFF. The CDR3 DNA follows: TGTGCCAGCAGCTCCCGGACAGCGAGGACCGGGGAGCTGTTTTTT.

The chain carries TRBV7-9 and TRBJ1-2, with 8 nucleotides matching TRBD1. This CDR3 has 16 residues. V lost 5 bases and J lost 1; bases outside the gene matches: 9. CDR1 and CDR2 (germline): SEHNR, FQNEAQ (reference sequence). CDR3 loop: CASSHGTGSFNYGYTF. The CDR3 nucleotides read TGTGCCAGCAGCCATGGGACAGGTTCTTTTAACTATGGCTACACCTTC.